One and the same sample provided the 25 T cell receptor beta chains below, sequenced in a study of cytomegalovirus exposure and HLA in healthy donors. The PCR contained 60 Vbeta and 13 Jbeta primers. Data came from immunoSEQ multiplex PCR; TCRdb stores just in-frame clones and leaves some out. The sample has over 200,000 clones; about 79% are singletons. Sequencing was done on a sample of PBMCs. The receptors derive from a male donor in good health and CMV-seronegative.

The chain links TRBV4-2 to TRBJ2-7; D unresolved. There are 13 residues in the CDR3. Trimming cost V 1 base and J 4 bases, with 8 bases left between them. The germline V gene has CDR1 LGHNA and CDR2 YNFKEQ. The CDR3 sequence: CASSQVGHYEQYF. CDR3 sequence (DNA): TGTGCCAGCAGCCAAGTTGGCCATTACGAGCAGTACTTC.

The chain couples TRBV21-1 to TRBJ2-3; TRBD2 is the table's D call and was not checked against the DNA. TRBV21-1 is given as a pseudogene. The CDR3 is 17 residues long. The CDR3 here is CASNPQLAGGIGDTQYF. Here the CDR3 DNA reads TGTGCCAGCAACCCACAACTAGCGGGAGGAATAGGAGATACGCAGTATTTT.

The CDR3 DNA follows: TGTGCCAGCAGGCCCCCTCGGTTCGGACAGGGGGCGCTTATTAATGAAAAACTGTTTTTT. Translated, it gives CASRPPRFGQGALINEKLFF. This rearrangement joins TRBV2 to TRBJ1-4; 11 bases map to TRBD1. J gave up 4 bases and V 6 bases, and 19 bases lay outside the gene matches. The CDR3 has 20 amino acids. The germline gives CDR1 SNHLY, CDR2 FYNNEI.

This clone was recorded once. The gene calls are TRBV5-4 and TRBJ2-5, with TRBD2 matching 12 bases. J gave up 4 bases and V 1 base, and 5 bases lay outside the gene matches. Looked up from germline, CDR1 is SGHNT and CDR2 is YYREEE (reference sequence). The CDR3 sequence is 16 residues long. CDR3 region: CASSLRLAGGRETQYF. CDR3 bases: TGTGCCAGCAGCTTGCGGCTAGCGGGAGGGAGAGAGACCCAGTACTTC.

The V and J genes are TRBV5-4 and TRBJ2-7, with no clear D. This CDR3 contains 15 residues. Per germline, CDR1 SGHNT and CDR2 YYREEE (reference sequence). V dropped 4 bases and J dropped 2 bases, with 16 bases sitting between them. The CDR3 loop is CASSRGDLEAYEQYF. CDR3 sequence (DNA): TGTGCCAGCAGCCGCGGCGACCTCGAGGCCTACGAGCAGTACTTC.

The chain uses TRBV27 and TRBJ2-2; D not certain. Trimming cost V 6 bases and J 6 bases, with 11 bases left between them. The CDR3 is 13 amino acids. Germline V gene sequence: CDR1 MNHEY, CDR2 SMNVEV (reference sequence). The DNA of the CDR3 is TGTGCCAGCAGCGTGAGGATCTCCGGGGAGCTGTTTTTT. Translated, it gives CASSVRISGELFF.

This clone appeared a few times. CDR3 coding DNA: TGTGCCAGCAGCTCAGGGGGCGGGCTCAGGCCTTCGGATACGCAGTATTTT. Translation: CASSSGGGLRPSDTQYF. V and J are TRBV7-9 and TRBJ2-3; 8 bases line up with TRBD1. This CDR3 is built from 17 residues. Germline CDR1 is SEHNR and CDR2 is FQNEAQ (reference sequence). The V segment lost 4 bases and the J segment 6 bases; nucleotides outside the gene matches: 15.

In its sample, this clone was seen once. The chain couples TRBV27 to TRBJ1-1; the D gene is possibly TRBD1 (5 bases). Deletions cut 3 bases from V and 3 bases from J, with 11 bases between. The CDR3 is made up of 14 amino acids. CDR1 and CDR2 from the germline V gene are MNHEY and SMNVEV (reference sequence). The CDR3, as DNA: TGTGCCAGCAGTTTTTTAGGGGCGGACACTGAAGCTTTCTTT. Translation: CASSFLGADTEAFF.

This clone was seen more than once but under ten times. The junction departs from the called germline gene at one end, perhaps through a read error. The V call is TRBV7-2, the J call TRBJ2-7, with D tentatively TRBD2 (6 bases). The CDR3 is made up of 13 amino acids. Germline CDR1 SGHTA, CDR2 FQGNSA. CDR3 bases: TGTGCCAGCAGCTTAGTAGCGGACTACGGGCAGTACTTC. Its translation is CASSLVADYGQYF.

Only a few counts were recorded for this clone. This CDR3 is CASRRTGMNTEAFF. The CDR3 nucleotides are TGTGCCAGCAGACGGACAGGGATGAACACTGAAGCTTTCTTT. V usage is TRBV4-2 and J usage is TRBJ1-1; TRBD1 matches at 8 bases. In germline, CDR1 is LGHNA, CDR2 YNFKEQ. Trimming removed 6 bases from V and 0 bases from J; junction bases left unmatched: 3. The CDR3 totals 14 residues.

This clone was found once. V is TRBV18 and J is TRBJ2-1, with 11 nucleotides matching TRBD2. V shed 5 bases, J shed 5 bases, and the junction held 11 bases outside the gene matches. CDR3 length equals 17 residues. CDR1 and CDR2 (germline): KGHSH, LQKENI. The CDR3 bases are TGTGCCAGCTCAACCCTCCGGACTAGCGGGTTGGACAATGAGCAGTTCTTC. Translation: CASSTLRTSGLDNEQFF. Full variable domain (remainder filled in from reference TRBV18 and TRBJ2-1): NAGVMQNPRHLVRRRGQEARLRCSPMKGHSHVYWYRQLPEEGLKFMVYLQKENIIDESGMPKERFSAEFPKEGPSILRIQQVVRGDSAAYFCASSTLRTSGLDNEQFFGPGTRLTVL.

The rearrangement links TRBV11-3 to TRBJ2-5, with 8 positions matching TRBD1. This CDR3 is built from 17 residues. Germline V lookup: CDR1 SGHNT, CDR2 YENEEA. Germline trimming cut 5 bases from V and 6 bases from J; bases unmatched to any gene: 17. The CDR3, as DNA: TGTGCCAGCAGCCAACGTGAGGGGCAGGGGGCTATGAAGACCCAGTACTTC. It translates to CASSQREGQGAMKTQYF.

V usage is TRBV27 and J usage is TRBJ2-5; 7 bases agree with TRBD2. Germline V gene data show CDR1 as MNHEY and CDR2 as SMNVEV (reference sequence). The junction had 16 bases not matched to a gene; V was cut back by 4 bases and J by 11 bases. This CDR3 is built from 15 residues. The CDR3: CASSSWGGGPREQYF. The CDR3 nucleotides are TGTGCCAGCAGTTCGTGGGGGGGAGGGCCACGAGAGCAGTACTTC.

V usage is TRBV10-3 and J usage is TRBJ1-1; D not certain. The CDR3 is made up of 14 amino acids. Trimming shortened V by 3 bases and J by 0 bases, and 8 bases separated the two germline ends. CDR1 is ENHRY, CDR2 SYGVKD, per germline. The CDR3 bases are TGTGCCATCAGTGATGGGCCCATGAACACTGAAGCTTTCTTT. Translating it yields CAISDGPMNTEAFF.

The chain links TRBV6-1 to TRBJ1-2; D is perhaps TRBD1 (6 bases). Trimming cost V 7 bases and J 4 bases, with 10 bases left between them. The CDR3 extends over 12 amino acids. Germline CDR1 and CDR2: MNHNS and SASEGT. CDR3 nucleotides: TGTGCCAGCACCCAGGACAGCTATGGCTACACCTTC. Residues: CASTQDSYGYTF.

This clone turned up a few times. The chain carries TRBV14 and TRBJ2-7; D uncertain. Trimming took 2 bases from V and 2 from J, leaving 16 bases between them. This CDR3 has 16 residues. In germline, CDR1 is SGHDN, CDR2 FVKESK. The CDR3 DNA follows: TGTGCCAGCAGCCAATTTTGGCGGTCCCCCCCCTACGAGCAGTACTTC. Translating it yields CASSQFWRSPPYEQYF.

CDR3: CASSLPLFRTIQSSYEQYF. DNA for the CDR3: TGTGCCAGCAGTTTACCGCTTTTTAGGACTATACAAAGCTCCTACGAGCAGTACTTC. This rearrangement joins TRBV28 to TRBJ2-7; D possibly corresponds to TRBD2 (6 bases). This CDR3 region has 19 residues. Germline V gene sequence: CDR1 MDHEN, CDR2 SYDVKM. Between the trimmed V and J ends, which lost 2 bases and 0 bases, there was a span of 23 bases.

Here the CDR3 reads CASSTGSGGSGNTIYF. CDR3 bases: TGCGCCAGCAGCACCGGGTCAGGGGGTAGCGGAAACACCATATATTTT. This rearrangement joins TRBV5-1 to TRBJ1-3; TRBD1 matches 7 bases. CDR3 length: 16 residues. The V gene end was trimmed by 4 bases and the J gene end by 4 bases; junction bases not matched to a gene: 11. Germline-derived CDR1 and CDR2 are SGHRS and YFSETQ.

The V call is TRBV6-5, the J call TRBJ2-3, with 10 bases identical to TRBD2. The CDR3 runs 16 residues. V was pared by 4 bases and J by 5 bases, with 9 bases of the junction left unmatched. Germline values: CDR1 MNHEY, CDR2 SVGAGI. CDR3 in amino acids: CASSSYPAGGLDTQYF. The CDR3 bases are TGTGCCAGCAGTTCCTATCCAGCGGGAGGGCTAGATACGCAGTATTTT.

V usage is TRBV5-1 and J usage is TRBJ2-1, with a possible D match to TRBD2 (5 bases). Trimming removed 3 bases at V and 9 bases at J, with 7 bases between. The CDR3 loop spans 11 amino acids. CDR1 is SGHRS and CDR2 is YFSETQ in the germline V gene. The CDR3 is CASSSGVEQFF. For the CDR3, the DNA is TGCGCCAGCAGCTCCGGGGTTGAGCAGTTCTTC.

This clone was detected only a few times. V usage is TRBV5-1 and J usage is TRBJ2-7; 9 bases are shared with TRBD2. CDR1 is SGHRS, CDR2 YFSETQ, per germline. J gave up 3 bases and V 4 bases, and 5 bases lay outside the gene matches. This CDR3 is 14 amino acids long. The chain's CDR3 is CASSAGGLGYEQYF. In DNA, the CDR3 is TGCGCCAGCAGCGCGGGGGGGCTAGGCTACGAGCAGTACTTC.

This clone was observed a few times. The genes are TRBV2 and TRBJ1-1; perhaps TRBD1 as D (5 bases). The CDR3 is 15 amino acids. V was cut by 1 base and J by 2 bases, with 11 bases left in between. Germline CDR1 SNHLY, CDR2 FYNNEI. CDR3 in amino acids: CASSEVGLPNTEAFF. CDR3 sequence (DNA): TGTGCCAGCAGTGAAGTGGGACTGCCTAACACTGAAGCTTTCTTT. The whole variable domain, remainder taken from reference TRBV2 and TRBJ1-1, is EPEVTQTPSHQVTQMGQEVILRCVPISNHLYFYWYRQILGQKVEFLVSFYNNEISEKSEIFDDQFSVERPDGSNFTLKIRSTKLEDSAMYFCASSEVGLPNTEAFFGQGTRLTVV.

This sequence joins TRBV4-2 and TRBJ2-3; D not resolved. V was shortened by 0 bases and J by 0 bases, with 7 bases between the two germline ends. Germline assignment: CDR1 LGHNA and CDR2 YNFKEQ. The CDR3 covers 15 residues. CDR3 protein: CASSQEQSSTDTQYF. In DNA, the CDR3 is TGTGCCAGCAGCCAAGAACAATCTAGCACAGATACGCAGTATTTT.

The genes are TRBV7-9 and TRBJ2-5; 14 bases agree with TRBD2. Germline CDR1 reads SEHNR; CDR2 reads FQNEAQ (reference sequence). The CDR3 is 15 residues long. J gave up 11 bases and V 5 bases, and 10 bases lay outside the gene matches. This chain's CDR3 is CASSEGPGLAGEQYF. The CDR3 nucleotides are TGTGCCAGCAGCGAGGGCCCGGGACTAGCGGGGGAGCAGTACTTC.

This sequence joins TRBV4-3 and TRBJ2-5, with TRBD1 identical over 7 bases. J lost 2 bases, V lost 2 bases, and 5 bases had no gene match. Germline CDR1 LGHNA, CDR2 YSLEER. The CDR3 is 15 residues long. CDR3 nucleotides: TGCGCCAGCAGCCAAATGGGGACAGAACAAGAGACCCAGTACTTC. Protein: CASSQMGTEQETQYF.